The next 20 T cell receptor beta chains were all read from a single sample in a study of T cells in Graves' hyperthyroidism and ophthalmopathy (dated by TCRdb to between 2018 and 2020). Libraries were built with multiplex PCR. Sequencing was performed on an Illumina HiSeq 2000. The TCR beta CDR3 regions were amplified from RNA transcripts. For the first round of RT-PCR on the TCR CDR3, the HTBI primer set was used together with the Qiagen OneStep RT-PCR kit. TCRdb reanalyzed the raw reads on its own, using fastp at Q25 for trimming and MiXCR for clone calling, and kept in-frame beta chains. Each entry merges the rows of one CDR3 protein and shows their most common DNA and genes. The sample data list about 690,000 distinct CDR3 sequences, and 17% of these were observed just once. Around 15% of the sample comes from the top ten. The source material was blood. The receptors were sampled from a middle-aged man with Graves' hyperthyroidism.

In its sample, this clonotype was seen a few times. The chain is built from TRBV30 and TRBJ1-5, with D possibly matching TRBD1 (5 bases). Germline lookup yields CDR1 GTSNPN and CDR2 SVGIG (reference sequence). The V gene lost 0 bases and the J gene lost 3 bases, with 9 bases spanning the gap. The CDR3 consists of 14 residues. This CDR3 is CAWSVGGANQPQHF. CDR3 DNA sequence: TGTGCCTGGAGTGTAGGAGGGGCCAATCAGCCCCAGCATTTT.

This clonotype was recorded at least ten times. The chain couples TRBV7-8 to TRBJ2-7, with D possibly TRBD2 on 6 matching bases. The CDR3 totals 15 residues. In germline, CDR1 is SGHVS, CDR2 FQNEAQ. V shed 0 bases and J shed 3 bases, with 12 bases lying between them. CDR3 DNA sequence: TGTGCCAGCAGCTTAGCGGAGGGGACCATCTACGAGCAGTACTTC. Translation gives CASSLAEGTIYEQYF.

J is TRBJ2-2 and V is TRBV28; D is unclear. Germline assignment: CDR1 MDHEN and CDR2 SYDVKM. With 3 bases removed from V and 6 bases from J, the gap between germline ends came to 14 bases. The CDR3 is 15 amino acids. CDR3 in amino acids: CASSLYRTPPGELFF. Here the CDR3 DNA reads TGTGCCAGCAGTTTGTATAGGACCCCCCCCGGGGAGCTGTTTTTT.

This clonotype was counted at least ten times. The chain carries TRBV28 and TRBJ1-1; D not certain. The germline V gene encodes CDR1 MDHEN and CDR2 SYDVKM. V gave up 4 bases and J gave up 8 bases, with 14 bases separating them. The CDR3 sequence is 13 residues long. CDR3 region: CASSSPNYAEAFF. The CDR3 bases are TGTGCCAGCAGTTCGCCTAACTACGCCGAAGCTTTCTTT.

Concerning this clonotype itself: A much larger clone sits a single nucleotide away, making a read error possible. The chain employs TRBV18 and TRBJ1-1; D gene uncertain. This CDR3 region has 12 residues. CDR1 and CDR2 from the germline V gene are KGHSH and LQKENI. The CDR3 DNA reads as TGTGCCAACTCATTGGCGCGGATTGAAGCTTTCTTT. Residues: CANSLARIEAFF.

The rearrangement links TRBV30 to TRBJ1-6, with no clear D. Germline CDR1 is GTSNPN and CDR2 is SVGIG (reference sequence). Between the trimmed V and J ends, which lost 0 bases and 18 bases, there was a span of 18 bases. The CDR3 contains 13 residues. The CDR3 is CAWSVARRGFHHF. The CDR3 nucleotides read TGTGCCTGGAGTGTGGCCCGAAGAGGGTTCCACCACTTT.

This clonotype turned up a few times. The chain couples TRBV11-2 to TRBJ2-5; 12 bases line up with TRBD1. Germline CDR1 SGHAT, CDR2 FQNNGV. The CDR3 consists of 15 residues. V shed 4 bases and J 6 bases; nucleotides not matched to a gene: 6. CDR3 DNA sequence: TGTGCCAGCAGCTGGGACAGGGGGCAGGTAAAGACCCAGTACTTC. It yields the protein CASSWDRGQVKTQYF.

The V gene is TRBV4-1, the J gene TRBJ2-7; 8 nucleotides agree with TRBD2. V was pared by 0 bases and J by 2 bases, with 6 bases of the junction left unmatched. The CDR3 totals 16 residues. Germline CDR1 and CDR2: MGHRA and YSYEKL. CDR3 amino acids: CASSQDGGSGAYEQYF. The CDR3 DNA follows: TGCGCCAGCAGCCAAGATGGTGGTAGCGGGGCCTACGAGCAGTACTTC.

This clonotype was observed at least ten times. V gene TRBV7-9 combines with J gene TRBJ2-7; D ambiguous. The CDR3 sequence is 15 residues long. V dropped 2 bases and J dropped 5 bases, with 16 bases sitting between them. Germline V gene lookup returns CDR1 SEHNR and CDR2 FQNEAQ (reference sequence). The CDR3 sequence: CASSLFIGLFHEQYF. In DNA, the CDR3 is TGTGCCAGCAGCTTATTTATCGGCCTGTTCCACGAGCAGTACTTC.

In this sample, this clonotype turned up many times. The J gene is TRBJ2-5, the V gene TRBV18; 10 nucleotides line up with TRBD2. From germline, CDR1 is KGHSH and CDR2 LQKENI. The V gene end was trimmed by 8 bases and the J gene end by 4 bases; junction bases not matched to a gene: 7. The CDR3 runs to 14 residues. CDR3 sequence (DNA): TGTGCCAGCAGTCCTCCTAGCGGGAGAGAGACCCAGTACTTC. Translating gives CASSPPSGRETQYF. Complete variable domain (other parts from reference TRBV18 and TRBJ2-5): NAGVMQNPRHLVRRRGQEARLRCSPMKGHSHVYWYRQLPEEGLKFMVYLQKENIIDESGMPKERFSAEFPKEGPSILRIQQVVRGDSAAYFCASSPPSGRETQYFGPGTRLLVL.

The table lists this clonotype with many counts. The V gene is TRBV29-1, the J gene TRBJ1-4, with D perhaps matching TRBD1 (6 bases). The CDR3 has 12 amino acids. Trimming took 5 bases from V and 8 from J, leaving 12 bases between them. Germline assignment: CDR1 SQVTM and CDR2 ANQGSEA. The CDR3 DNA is TGCAGCGTTACGGGGGCAGGAGAAAAACTGTTTTTT. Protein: CSVTGAGEKLFF.

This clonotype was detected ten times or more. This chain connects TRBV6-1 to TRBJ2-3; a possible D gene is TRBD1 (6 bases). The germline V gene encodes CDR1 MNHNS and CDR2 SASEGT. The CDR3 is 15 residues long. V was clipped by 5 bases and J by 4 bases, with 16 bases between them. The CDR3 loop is CASSRRGSKADTQYF. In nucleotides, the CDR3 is TGTGCCAGCAGTCGCAGGGGAAGTAAGGCAGATACGCAGTATTTT.

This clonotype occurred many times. CDR3 amino acids: CASSWARGGYGYTF. The CDR3 nucleotides are TGTGCCAGCAGCTGGGCCCGGGGAGGCTATGGCTACACCTTC. The V and J genes are TRBV27 and TRBJ1-2; D gene ambiguous. Germline CDR1 reads MNHEY; CDR2 reads SMNVEV (reference sequence). This CDR3 spans 14 amino acids. V lost 6 bases and J 4 bases, leaving 15 bases between the germline ends.

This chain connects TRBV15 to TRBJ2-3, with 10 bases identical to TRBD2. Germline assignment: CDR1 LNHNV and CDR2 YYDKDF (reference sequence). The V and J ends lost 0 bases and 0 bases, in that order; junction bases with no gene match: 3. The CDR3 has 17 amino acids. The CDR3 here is CATSRDRGLASTDTQYF. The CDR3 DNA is TGTGCCACCAGCAGAGATAGGGGACTAGCGAGCACAGATACGCAGTATTTT.

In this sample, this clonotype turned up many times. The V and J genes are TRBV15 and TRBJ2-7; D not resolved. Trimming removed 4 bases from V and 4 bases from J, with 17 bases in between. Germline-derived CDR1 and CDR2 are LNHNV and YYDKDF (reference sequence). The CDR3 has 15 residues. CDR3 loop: CATSNPGPFGYEQYF. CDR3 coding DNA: TGTGCCACCAGCAATCCCGGGCCGTTCGGATACGAGCAGTACTTC.

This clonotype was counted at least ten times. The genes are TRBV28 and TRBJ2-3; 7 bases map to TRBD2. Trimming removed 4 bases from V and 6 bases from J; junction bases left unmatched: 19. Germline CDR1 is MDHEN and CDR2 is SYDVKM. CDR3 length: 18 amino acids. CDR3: CASSSLLASGEPRDTQYF. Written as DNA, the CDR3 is TGTGCCAGCAGTTCCCTCTTGGCTAGCGGAGAGCCGAGGGATACGCAGTATTTT.

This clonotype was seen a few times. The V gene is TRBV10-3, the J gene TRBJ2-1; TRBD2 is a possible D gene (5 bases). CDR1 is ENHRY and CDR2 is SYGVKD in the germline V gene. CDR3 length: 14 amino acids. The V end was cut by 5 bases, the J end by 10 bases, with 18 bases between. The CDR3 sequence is CAISSGTPPGEQFF. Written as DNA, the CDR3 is TGTGCCATCAGTAGCGGCACGCCCCCGGGAGAGCAGTTCTTC.

Here the CDR3 reads CASSLRGTRDTQYF. In nucleotides, the CDR3 is TGTGCCAGCAGTCTCCGCGGGACCAGAGATACGCAGTATTTT. V and J are TRBV28 and TRBJ2-3, with D tentatively TRBD2 (6 bases). Germline V gene sequence: CDR1 MDHEN, CDR2 SYDVKM. Trimming left V 5 bases short and J 5 bases short, with 14 bases between. The CDR3 length is 14 residues.

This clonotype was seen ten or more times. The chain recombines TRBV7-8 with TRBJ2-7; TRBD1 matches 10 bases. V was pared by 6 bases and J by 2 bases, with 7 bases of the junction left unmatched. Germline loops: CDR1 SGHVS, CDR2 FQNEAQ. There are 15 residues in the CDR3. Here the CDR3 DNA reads TGTGCCAGCAGTAAGGGACAGGGGTTGACCTACGAGCAGTACTTC. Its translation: CASSKGQGLTYEQYF.

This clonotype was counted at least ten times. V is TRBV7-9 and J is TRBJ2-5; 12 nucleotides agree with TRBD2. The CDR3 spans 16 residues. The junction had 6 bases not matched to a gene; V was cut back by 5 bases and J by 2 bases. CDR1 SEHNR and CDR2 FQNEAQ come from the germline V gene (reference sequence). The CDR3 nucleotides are TGTGCCAGCAGCCCGACTAGCGGGAGTGGACAAGAGACCCAGTACTTC. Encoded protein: CASSPTSGSGQETQYF.